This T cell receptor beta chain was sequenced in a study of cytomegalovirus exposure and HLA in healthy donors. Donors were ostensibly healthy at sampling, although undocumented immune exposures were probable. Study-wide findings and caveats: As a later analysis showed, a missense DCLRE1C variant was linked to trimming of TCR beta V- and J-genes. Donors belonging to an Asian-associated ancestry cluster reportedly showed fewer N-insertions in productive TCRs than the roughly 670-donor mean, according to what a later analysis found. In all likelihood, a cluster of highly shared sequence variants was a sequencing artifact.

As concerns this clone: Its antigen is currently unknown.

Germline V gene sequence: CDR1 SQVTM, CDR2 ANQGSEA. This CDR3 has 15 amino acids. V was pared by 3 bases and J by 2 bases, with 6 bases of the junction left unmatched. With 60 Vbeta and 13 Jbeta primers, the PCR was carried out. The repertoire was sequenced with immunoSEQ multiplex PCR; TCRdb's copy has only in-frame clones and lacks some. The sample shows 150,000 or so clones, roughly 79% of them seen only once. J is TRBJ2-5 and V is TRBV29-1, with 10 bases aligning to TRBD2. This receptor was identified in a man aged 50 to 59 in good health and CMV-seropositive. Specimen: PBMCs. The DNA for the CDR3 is TGCAGCGTTGAGGCTAGCGGGGGCCGGCAAGAGACCCAGTACTTC. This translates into CSVEASGGRQETQYF.